The 17 T cell receptor beta chains reported below all come from one sample, sequenced in a study of shared clonotypes between healthy human individuals. Clones were sequenced by immunoSEQ multiplex PCR, and TCRdb holds only the in-frame ones, with some missing. The table lists about 1.1 million clones, roughly 80% of them singletons. The sample was memory CD4+ T cells from PBMCs. Subset indicated: CD45RA-negative fraction. These receptors originate from a man between 18 and 35 years old in good health. Some clones in this sample may be carry-over from other donors' samples.

The chain couples TRBV19 to TRBJ2-7; tentatively, D is TRBD2 (6 bases). V was clipped by 3 bases and J by 2 bases, with 11 bases between them. Germline V gene lookup returns CDR1 LNHDA and CDR2 SQIVND (reference sequence). There are 14 residues in the CDR3. CDR3 in amino acids: CASSIGGNPYEQYF. CDR3 sequence (DNA): TGTGCCAGTAGTATCGGCGGGAACCCCTACGAGCAGTACTTC.

Concerning this clone itself: Within the sample, other DNA sequences also encode this same CDR3. The chain carries TRBV28 and TRBJ1-1, with D unresolved. This CDR3 has 13 amino acids. Per germline, CDR1 MDHEN and CDR2 SYDVKM. V dropped 6 bases and J dropped 1 base, with 9 bases sitting between them. The CDR3 DNA sequence: TGTGCCAGCAGACTGGACGGGAACACTGAAGCTTTCTTT. This gives the protein CASRLDGNTEAFF.

The chain couples TRBV5-4 to TRBJ2-1; 15 nucleotides line up with TRBD2. The CDR3 covers 18 residues. V trimming: 0 bases; J trimming: 4 bases; junction bases outside the gene matches: 5. Germline V gene lookup returns CDR1 SGHNT and CDR2 YYREEE (reference sequence). DNA of the CDR3: TGTGCCAGCAGCTTGGCTCCCGGACTAGCGGGAGGGTACAATGAGCAGTTCTTC. Translating it yields CASSLAPGLAGGYNEQFF.

This clone has at least ten counts. V usage is TRBV5-6 and J usage is TRBJ2-5; 7 bases align to TRBD1. The CDR3 runs to 14 residues. The germline V gene encodes CDR1 SGHDT and CDR2 YYEEEE. The V and J ends lost 3 bases and 7 bases, in that order; junction bases with no gene match: 9. CDR3: CASSSRQGSATQYF. CDR3 sequence (DNA): TGTGCCAGCAGCTCTAGACAGGGTAGCGCGACCCAGTACTTC.

On this clone itself: This same CDR3 is encoded by further DNA sequences in the sample. The chain carries TRBV4-3 and TRBJ2-6; D gene ambiguous. Germline values: CDR1 LGHNA, CDR2 YSLEER. Between the trimmed V and J ends, which lost 3 bases and 1 base, there was a span of 7 bases. The CDR3 length is 15 residues. The CDR3 spells CASSQVGSGANVLTF. The CDR3 bases are TGCGCCAGCAGCCAGGTGGGGTCTGGGGCCAACGTCCTGACTTTC.

This clone was seen more than once but under ten times. The J gene is TRBJ2-2, the V gene TRBV9; 8 nucleotides match TRBD1. The germline CDR1 and CDR2 sequences are SGDLS and YYNGEE. The CDR3 totals 13 residues. The trim removed 4 bases at V and 7 bases at J, leaving 3 bases unmatched. The CDR3 sequence: CASSPRGRGELFF. The CDR3 DNA reads as TGTGCCAGCAGCCCCAGGGGGCGCGGGGAGCTGTTTTTT.

Remarks on this clone: Distinct nucleotide sequences in the sample also encode this CDR3. The J gene is TRBJ2-7, the V gene TRBV4-1, with TRBD1 matching 8 bases. Germline CDR1 reads MGHRA; CDR2 reads YSYEKL. The CDR3 runs 15 residues. Losses at the gene ends were 1 base for V and 3 bases for J; bases not matched to a gene: 5. The CDR3 DNA is TGCGCCAGCAGCCAAGTTCATGGGACAGGCTACGAGCAGTACTTC. Amino acids: CASSQVHGTGYEQYF.

This clone was detected only a few times. The V call is TRBV28, the J call TRBJ1-2; the D gene is possibly TRBD1 (6 bases). The CDR3 is 13 amino acids. Deletions cut 6 bases from V and 4 bases from J, with 12 bases between. Germline V gene lookup returns CDR1 MDHEN and CDR2 SYDVKM. The CDR3 is CASRRGAGYGYTF. The CDR3 DNA sequence: TGTGCCAGCAGGAGGGGGGCTGGCTATGGCTACACCTTC.

This chain joins TRBV5-1 and TRBJ2-5; a possible D gene is TRBD2 (5 bases). This CDR3 has 13 residues. The germline V and J ends were trimmed by 4 bases and 5 bases, with 12 bases remaining between them. Germline loops: CDR1 SGHRS, CDR2 YFSETQ. CDR3 sequence (DNA): TGCGCCAGCAGCATTACTAGTCGGGAGACCCAGTACTTC. It is translated as CASSITSRETQYF. Using reference TRBV5-1 and TRBJ2-5 for the parts outside the CDR3, the full variable domain is KAGVTQTPRYLIKTRGQQVTLSCSPISGHRSVSWYQQTPGQGLQFLFEYFSETQRNKGNFPGRFSGRQFSNSRSEMNVSTLELGDSALYLCASSITSRETQYFGPGTRLLVL.

The V call is TRBV28, the J call TRBJ1-5; D unclear. Germline V gene sequence: CDR1 MDHEN, CDR2 SYDVKM. Trimming shortened V by 5 bases and J by 0 bases, and 11 bases separated the two germline ends. The CDR3 runs to 15 residues. Written as DNA, the CDR3 is TGTGCCAGCAGTACGGGAATTGGTAGCAATCAGCCCCAGCATTTT. Translation gives CASSTGIGSNQPQHF.

This clone was counted only a few times. This rearrangement joins TRBV5-4 to TRBJ1-1; no firm D call. Germline CDR1 and CDR2: SGHNT and YYREEE (reference sequence). This CDR3 contains 15 residues. V lost 2 bases and J 4 bases, leaving 15 bases between the germline ends. The DNA of the CDR3 is TGTGCCAGCAGCTTTTTGTCGGGAAGGAGCACTGAAGCTTTCTTT. Its protein is CASSFLSGRSTEAFF.

V gene TRBV14 combines with J gene TRBJ2-7; 12 nucleotides align to TRBD2. The CDR3 has 18 amino acids. From germline, CDR1 is SGHDN and CDR2 FVKESK. Losses at the gene ends were 0 bases for V and 1 base for J; bases not matched to a gene: 7. The CDR3 region is CASSQDLTSGRPSYEQYF. As DNA, the CDR3 is TGTGCCAGCAGCCAAGATTTAACTAGCGGGAGGCCATCCTACGAGCAGTACTTC.

This sequence joins TRBV7-2 and TRBJ2-4; D is perhaps TRBD2 (6 bases). Germline CDR1 reads SGHTA; CDR2 reads FQGNSA. The CDR3 totals 14 residues. The V end was cut by 6 bases, the J end by 0 bases, with 9 bases between. The CDR3 sequence is CASRLGGAKNIQYF. The CDR3, as DNA: TGTGCCAGCAGGTTGGGGGGAGCCAAAAACATTCAGTACTTC.

V is TRBV7-2 and J is TRBJ2-1, with a possible D match to TRBD2 (7 bases). Trimming shortened V by 5 bases and J by 15 bases, and 17 bases separated the two germline ends. The CDR3 is made up of 12 amino acids. The germline gives CDR1 SGHTA, CDR2 FQGNSA. The chain's CDR3 is CASSPFGGRGFF. The CDR3 DNA reads as TGTGCCAGCAGCCCCTTCGGGGGGCGGGGGTTCTTC.

The chain carries TRBV5-1 and TRBJ2-7; D is perhaps TRBD2 (5 bases). The CDR3 has 15 amino acids. V lost 0 bases and J lost 3, with 13 bases in between. Germline CDR1 SGHRS, CDR2 YFSETQ. The CDR3 sequence is CASSLGFGGGYEQYF. CDR3 coding DNA: TGCGCCAGCAGCTTGGGGTTTGGCGGAGGCTACGAGCAGTACTTC.

The chain recombines TRBV5-1 with TRBJ2-3; possible D gene TRBD1, 5 bases. This CDR3 region has 16 residues. The V gene lost 4 bases and the J gene lost 3 bases, with 18 bases spanning the gap. Germline V gene sequence: CDR1 SGHRS, CDR2 YFSETQ. CDR3 sequence (DNA): TGCGCCAGCAGCGTGGGCCGGACAACACAGACAGATACGCAGTATTTT. This sequence encodes CASSVGRTTQTDTQYF.

There are a few counts of this clone. CDR3 DNA: TGTGCCAGCAGTTTTAATACAGGGGGGGTCTATGGCTACACCTTC. Translation: CASSFNTGGVYGYTF. This chain uses TRBV5-4 with TRBJ1-2; 8 positions agree with TRBD1. Germline CDR1 is SGHNT and CDR2 is YYREEE (reference sequence). The CDR3 covers 15 residues. Trimming removed 5 bases from V and 4 bases from J; junction bases left unmatched: 10.